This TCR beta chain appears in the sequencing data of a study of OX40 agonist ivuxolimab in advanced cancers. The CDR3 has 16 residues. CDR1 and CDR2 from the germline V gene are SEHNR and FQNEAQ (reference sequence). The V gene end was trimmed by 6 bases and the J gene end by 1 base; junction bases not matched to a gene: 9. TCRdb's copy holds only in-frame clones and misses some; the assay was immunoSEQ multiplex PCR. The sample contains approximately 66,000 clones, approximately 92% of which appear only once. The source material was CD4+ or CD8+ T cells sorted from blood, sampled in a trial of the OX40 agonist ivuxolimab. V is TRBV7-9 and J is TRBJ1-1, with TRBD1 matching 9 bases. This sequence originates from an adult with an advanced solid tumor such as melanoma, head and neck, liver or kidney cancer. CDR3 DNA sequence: TGTGCCAGCAGACCCAGGACAGGGGCGACGAACACTGAAGCTTTCTTT. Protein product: CASRPRTGATNTEAFF. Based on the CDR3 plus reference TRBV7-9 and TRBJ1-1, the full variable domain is DTGVSQNPRHKITKRGQNVTFRCDPISEHNRLYWYRQTLGQGPEFLTYFQNEAQLEKSRLLSDRFSAERPKGSFSTLEIQRTEQGDSAMYLCASRPRTGATNTEAFFGQGTRLTVV.